The 29 T cell receptor beta chains listed next were all sequenced from one sample in a study of CD8 T cells in Susac syndrome. The RNA input was about 0.5 to 1 ug, and it was reverse transcribed with random hexamers. TCRdb reprocessed the immunoSEQ multiplex PCR reads with MiXCR, giving one entry per CDR3 protein. The table lists nearly 200,000 distinct CDR3 sequences, about 96% of them singletons. Sequencing was done on a sample of CD4+ T cells from PBMCs. The receptors originated from a human donor with multiple sclerosis.

This sequence joins TRBV12-3 or TRBV12-4 and TRBJ2-1; D is uncertain. V was shortened by 4 bases and J by 9 bases, with 13 bases between the two germline ends. The CDR3 covers 13 residues. This CDR3 reads CASSSRHLTEQFF. CDR3 bases: TGTGCCAGCAGTTCGAGACATCTAACTGAGCAGTTCTTC.

CDR3 nucleotides: TGCGCCAGCAGCTTGGGGCTGGACGAGCAGTACTTC. Translated: CASSLGLDEQYF. The genes are TRBV5-1 and TRBJ2-7; the D is unclear. The V end lost 0 bases, the J end lost 5 bases, and 6 bases lay between the germline ends. This CDR3 comprises 12 residues. Germline CDR1 and CDR2: SGHRS and YFSETQ.

The chain combines TRBV6-5 with TRBJ1-6, with TRBD1 identical over 8 bases. This CDR3 is built from 14 residues. Trimming cost V 4 bases and J 6 bases; bases outside gene matches: 2. Per germline, CDR1 MNHEY and CDR2 SVGAGI. The CDR3 DNA sequence: TGTGCCAGCAGTTCCACAGGGGGTAATTCACCCCTCCACTTT. Its translation is CASSSTGGNSPLHF.

The gene calls are TRBV19 and TRBJ1-6; TRBD1 is a possible D gene (6 bases). CDR3 length: 21 amino acids. From germline, CDR1 is LNHDA and CDR2 SQIVND (reference sequence). Trimming cost V 5 bases and J 0 bases, with 26 bases left between them. CDR3 coding DNA: TGTGCCAGTAGTCCAGTACAGGGATTACCCGTTCCGAGCTCCTATAATTCACCCCTCCACTTT. It translates to CASSPVQGLPVPSSYNSPLHF.

The chain has TRBV14 and TRBJ2-1; TRBD2 aligns across 10 bases. The CDR3 length is 16 residues. Per the germline V gene, CDR1 is SGHDN and CDR2 is FVKESK. J gave up 10 bases and V 2 bases, and 11 bases lay outside the gene matches. The CDR3 region has the DNA TGTGCCAGCAGCCAATTGGGGCTAGCGGGGGTCATCGAGCAGTTCTTC. Residues: CASSQLGLAGVIEQFF.

The V and J genes are TRBV15 and TRBJ2-1, with D tentatively TRBD2 (6 bases). CDR1 LNHNV and CDR2 YYDKDF come from the germline V gene (reference sequence). Trimming removed 3 bases from V and 2 bases from J, with 8 bases in between. The CDR3 contains 14 residues. CDR3 DNA: TGTGCCACCAGCAGGGGACTCCCCTACAATGAGCAGTTCTTC. Amino acids: CATSRGLPYNEQFF.

The rearrangement joins TRBV12-3 or TRBV12-4 to TRBJ2-2; 11 nucleotides agree with TRBD2. With 3 bases clipped from V and 5 bases from J, the junction kept 11 bases outside the gene matches. This CDR3 has 18 residues. The CDR3 loop is CASSFEGLAGGSTGELFF. The CDR3 nucleotides read TGTGCCAGCAGTTTTGAGGGGCTAGCGGGAGGAAGTACCGGGGAGCTGTTTTTT.

The V call is TRBV28, the J call TRBJ2-3; D gene unclear. Germline V CDR1 and CDR2: MDHEN, SYDVKM. The CDR3 is made up of 14 amino acids. V lost 4 bases and J 5 bases, leaving 13 bases between the germline ends. Here the CDR3 DNA reads TGTGCCAGCAGTTCCTATCATCCCAGAGATACGCAGTATTTT. Residues: CASSSYHPRDTQYF.

The chain combines TRBV29-1 with TRBJ2-1; D perhaps matches TRBD1 (6 bases). The CDR3 is 11 amino acids. Trimming took off 7 bases at V and 5 bases at J, with 9 bases between the two ends. CDR1 and CDR2 (germline): SQVTM, ANQGSEA. The CDR3 sequence is CSGGQNNEQFF. CDR3 nucleotides: TGCAGCGGGGGGCAAAACAATGAGCAGTTCTTC.

V gene TRBV6-5 combines with J gene TRBJ2-1; either TRBD1 or TRBD2 may fit D (5 bases each). This CDR3 is built from 14 residues. Germline V gene sequence: CDR1 MNHEY, CDR2 SVGAGI. The V and J ends lost 0 bases and 5 bases respectively, with 8 bases between them. CDR3 protein: CASSYSRGDNEQFF. The CDR3 DNA is TGTGCCAGCAGTTACTCGAGAGGGGACAATGAGCAGTTCTTC.

The V gene is TRBV27, the J gene TRBJ2-7; a weak D match, TRBD1 (6 bases). The CDR3 is 14 amino acids. Per the germline V gene, CDR1 is MNHEY and CDR2 is SMNVEV (reference sequence). V lost 2 bases, J lost 3 bases, and 11 bases lay in between. The CDR3 DNA is TGTGCCAGCAGTTTACGGGGCAGGGGCTACGAGCAGTACTTC. Encoded protein: CASSLRGRGYEQYF.

The sample holds one count of this clonotype. CDR3 in amino acids: CSARAPGSGGYEQYF. The CDR3 coding sequence is TGCAGTGCGCGGGCCCCGGGTAGCGGGGGCTACGAGCAGTACTTC. The chain links TRBV20-1 to TRBJ2-7; 9 positions match TRBD2. The germline gives CDR1 DFQATT, CDR2 SNEGSKA (reference sequence). The trim removed 6 bases at V and 3 bases at J, leaving 12 bases unmatched. The length of the CDR3 is 15 residues.

The V call is TRBV3-1, the J call TRBJ2-3, with D perhaps TRBD1 (6 bases). CDR3 size: 15 residues. The V end was cut by 3 bases, the J end by 2 bases, with 12 bases between. Germline CDR1 reads LGHDT; CDR2 reads YNNKEL (reference sequence). CDR3 sequence (DNA): TGTGCCAGCAGCCAGAAAAACAGGGACACAGATACGCAGTATTTT. Translating it yields CASSQKNRDTDTQYF.

This clonotype occurred once. The chain is built from TRBV9 and TRBJ2-7; 10 positions agree with TRBD1. Germline lookup yields CDR1 SGDLS and CDR2 YYNGEE. The CDR3 loop spans 14 amino acids. V was clipped by 7 bases and J by 3 bases; unmatched bases: 7. The CDR3 sequence is CASLPGQGSYEQYF. The CDR3 DNA follows: TGTGCCAGCCTCCCGGGACAGGGGAGCTACGAGCAGTACTTC.

This rearrangement joins TRBV7-9 to TRBJ2-7; 8 nucleotides line up with TRBD1. Trimming cost V 3 bases and J 3 bases; bases outside gene matches: 7. The V gene's germline CDR1 is SEHNR and CDR2 FQNEAQ (reference sequence). The CDR3 is 15 residues long. The CDR3 DNA sequence: TGTGCCAGCAGCTTCCCGCAGGGGGCCAACTACGAGCAGTACTTC. It yields the protein CASSFPQGANYEQYF.

The chain is built from TRBV20-1 and TRBJ2-5; D perhaps matches TRBD2 (6 bases). This CDR3 comprises 13 residues. Germline-derived CDR1 and CDR2 are DFQATT and SNEGSKA (reference sequence). The ends were cut back, 5 bases at V and 1 base at J, with 11 bases in the middle. CDR3 in DNA: TGCAGTGCTCCGGGACTGTCCCAAGAGACCCAGTACTTC. Translating it yields CSAPGLSQETQYF.

This chain's CDR3 is CASMVGGRDYEQYF. The DNA for the CDR3 is TGTGCCAGCATGGTGGGTGGGAGGGACTACGAGCAGTACTTC. The rearrangement joins TRBV7-8 to TRBJ2-7; 7 positions match TRBD2. The germline gives CDR1 SGHVS, CDR2 FQNEAQ. CDR3 length equals 14 residues. V shed 7 bases and J 3 bases; nucleotides not matched to a gene: 9.

V usage is TRBV5-4 and J usage is TRBJ2-1; unclear D gene. CDR3 size: 11 residues. Deletions cut 6 bases from V and 4 bases from J, with 5 bases between. Germline assignment: CDR1 SGHNT and CDR2 YYREEE (reference sequence). The CDR3 bases are TGTGCCAGCATAGTGTACAATGAGCAGTTCTTC. Translating gives CASIVYNEQFF.

This chain uses TRBV6-5 with TRBJ1-6, with TRBD1 identical over 10 bases. The CDR3 runs to 13 residues. The germline gives CDR1 MNHEY, CDR2 SVGAGI. V was pared by 6 bases and J by 13 bases, with 6 bases of the junction left unmatched. CDR3 amino acids: CASRGGQGIPLHF. CDR3 bases: TGTGCCAGCAGGGGGGGACAGGGGATTCCCCTCCACTTT.

The chain uses TRBV9 and TRBJ1-5; 8 bases fit TRBD1. The CDR3 length is 15 residues. Germline CDR1 and CDR2: SGDLS and YYNGEE. With 3 bases clipped from V and 6 bases from J, the junction kept 8 bases outside the gene matches. For the CDR3, the DNA is TGTGCCAGCAGCGCTGACGGACAGGGCTTTCAGCCCCAGCATTTT. Protein: CASSADGQGFQPQHF.

This chain uses TRBV20-1 with TRBJ2-7; 8 bases align to TRBD1. The CDR3 totals 13 residues. V shed 6 bases and J 4 bases; nucleotides not matched to a gene: 8. Germline CDR1 and CDR2: DFQATT and SNEGSKA (reference sequence). CDR3 sequence (DNA): TGCAGTGCCGGACCAGGGGGCACGTACGAGCAGTACTTC. Amino acids: CSAGPGGTYEQYF.

This clonotype has a single count. The chain combines TRBV6-2 or TRBV6-3 with TRBJ2-7, with D perhaps being TRBD1 or TRBD2 (6 bases each). Trimming shortened V by 6 bases and J by 5 bases, and 8 bases separated the two germline ends. This CDR3 has 11 residues. Germline loops: CDR1 MNHEY, CDR2 SVGEGT. The CDR3 bases are TGTGCCAGCAGGGGGGGCCACGAGCAGTACTTC. Protein product: CASRGGHEQYF.

The CDR3 DNA is TGTGCCTGGAGTGTACGGGGCACTGAAGCTTTCTTT. Translation: CAWSVRGTEAFF. The rearrangement links TRBV30 to TRBJ1-1; D not resolved. Deletions cut 0 bases from V and 4 bases from J, with 6 bases between. The length of the CDR3 is 12 residues. The germline V gene encodes CDR1 GTSNPN and CDR2 SVGIG (reference sequence). Supplemented by reference TRBV30 and TRBJ1-1, the full variable domain reads SQTIHQWPATLVQPVGSPLSLECTVEGTSNPNLYWYRQAAGRGLQLLFYSVGIGQISSEVPQNLSASRPQDRQFILSSKKLLLSDSGFYLCAWSVRGTEAFFGQGTRLTVV.

This chain connects TRBV20-1 to TRBJ1-5; D unresolved. The length of the CDR3 is 13 residues. Germline CDR1 and CDR2: DFQATT and SNEGSKA (reference sequence). Trimming removed 3 bases from V and 9 bases from J, with 15 bases in between. The CDR3 sequence: CSASTGSFSPQHF. CDR3 in DNA: TGCAGTGCTAGTACCGGCTCTTTCTCGCCCCAGCATTTT.

The V gene is TRBV19, the J gene TRBJ2-5; 7 nucleotides match TRBD1. The germline V gene encodes CDR1 LNHDA and CDR2 SQIVND (reference sequence). The CDR3 is made up of 13 amino acids. V lost 9 bases to trimming and J lost 2 bases; unmatched junction nucleotides: 6. This CDR3 is CASKGGQQETQYF. CDR3 nucleotide sequence: TGTGCCAGCAAAGGGGGACAGCAAGAGACCCAGTACTTC.

The chain links TRBV6-6 to TRBJ1-1, with D possibly being TRBD1 (6 bases). The ends were cut back, 10 bases at V and 11 bases at J, with 20 bases in the middle. Germline CDR1 reads MNHNY; CDR2 reads SVGAGI (reference sequence). This CDR3 spans 12 amino acids. The CDR3 loop is CAIGGHPDTAFF. The CDR3 DNA reads TGTGCCATCGGGGGGCACCCTGATACCGCTTTCTTT.

The chain combines TRBV20-1 with TRBJ2-3; the match to TRBD1 covers 9 bases. The V and J ends lost 6 bases and 7 bases, in that order; junction bases with no gene match: 8. This CDR3 has 13 amino acids. Germline assignment: CDR1 DFQATT and CDR2 SNEGSKA (reference sequence). Here the CDR3 reads CSARAQGANTQYF. CDR3 nucleotides: TGCAGTGCCCGGGCACAGGGGGCAAATACGCAGTATTTT.

This clonotype is a singleton in its sample. The chain links TRBV30 to TRBJ1-1; D not resolved. Deletions cut 5 bases from V and 1 base from J, with 11 bases between. CDR3 length equals 13 residues. The germline V gene has CDR1 GTSNPN and CDR2 SVGIG (reference sequence). The CDR3 region has the DNA TGTGCCTGGGACACCATGTCGAACACTGAAGCTTTCTTT. Its protein product is CAWDTMSNTEAFF.

The V call is TRBV27, the J call TRBJ2-7; TRBD1 is a possible D gene (6 bases). V lost 7 bases and J 3 bases, leaving 16 bases between the germline ends. The CDR3 runs to 14 residues. Per germline, CDR1 MNHEY and CDR2 SMNVEV (reference sequence). The chain's CDR3 is CASKQQGSVYEQYF. CDR3 sequence (DNA): TGTGCCAGCAAACAACAGGGTAGTGTCTACGAGCAGTACTTC.